Listed here are 17 T cell receptor beta chains from one sample, sequenced in a study of blood T cell repertoires in COVID-19. Produced via immunoSEQ multiplex PCR; TCRdb's table is partial and in-frame only. Among fewer than 150,000 clones listed, 80% to 90% were seen once. The specimen sequenced was peripheral blood. These receptors were obtained from a human donor in a cohort sampled during active COVID-19.

V gene TRBV7-9 combines with J gene TRBJ2-3; D not resolved. CDR1 and CDR2 (germline): SEHNR, FQNEAQ (reference sequence). The V end lost 5 bases, the J end lost 0 bases, and 6 bases lay between the germline ends. The CDR3 runs to 13 residues. CDR3 in DNA: TGTGCCAGCAGCCCGACTAGCACAGATACGCAGTATTTT. Translating gives CASSPTSTDTQYF. Full variable domain (missing parts from reference TRBV7-9 and TRBJ2-3): DTGVSQNPRHKITKRGQNVTFRCDPISEHNRLYWYRQTLGQGPEFLTYFQNEAQLEKSRLLSDRFSAERPKGSFSTLEIQRTEQGDSAMYLCASSPTSTDTQYFGPGTRLTVL.

The V and J genes are TRBV24-1 and TRBJ1-2; 7 nucleotides line up with TRBD1. Germline lookup yields CDR1 KGHDR and CDR2 SFDVKD. Trimming removed 9 bases from V and 8 bases from J; junction bases left unmatched: 11. This CDR3 spans 13 amino acids. DNA for the CDR3: TGTGCCACCTCAGACAGGGAATACGGCGGCTACACCTTC. Its protein is CATSDREYGGYTF.

The V gene is TRBV30, the J gene TRBJ2-6; TRBD2 might be the D (5 bases). CDR1 GTSNPN and CDR2 SVGIG come from the germline V gene (reference sequence). Trimming took off 2 bases at V and 0 bases at J, with 17 bases between the two ends. The CDR3 totals 18 residues. The CDR3 is CAWSTLILEGSGANVLTF. The CDR3 bases are TGTGCCTGGAGTACCTTAATCCTCGAGGGCTCTGGGGCCAACGTCCTGACTTTC.

The chain is built from TRBV4-1 and TRBJ1-2, with D perhaps matching TRBD1 (5 bases). The CDR3 is 14 residues long. V was cut by 4 bases and J by 3 bases, with 12 bases left in between. Germline V gene sequence: CDR1 MGHRA, CDR2 YSYEKL. The DNA of the CDR3 is TGCGCCAGCAGCCCGTCCCGGGGGGACTATGGCTACACCTTC. Amino acids: CASSPSRGDYGYTF.

The CDR3 region is CASNGEYFPGELFF. The CDR3 DNA follows: TGTGCCAGCAACGGGGAGTACTTCCCCGGGGAGCTGTTTTTT. V gene TRBV2 combines with J gene TRBJ2-2; D is perhaps TRBD2 (5 bases). Germline assignment: CDR1 SNHLY and CDR2 FYNNEI. The CDR3 extends over 14 amino acids. V was clipped by 7 bases and J by 6 bases, with 15 bases between them. Using reference TRBV2 and TRBJ2-2 for the parts outside the CDR3, the full variable domain is EPEVTQTPSHQVTQMGQEVILRCVPISNHLYFYWYRQILGQKVEFLVSFYNNEISEKSEIFDDQFSVERPDGSNFTLKIRSTKLEDSAMYFCASNGEYFPGELFFGEGSRLTVL.

The genes are TRBV5-4 and TRBJ2-1, with unresolved D. CDR3 length: 12 residues. Deletions cut 4 bases from V and 6 bases from J, with 8 bases between. In germline, CDR1 is SGHNT, CDR2 YYREEE (reference sequence). The CDR3 nucleotides read TGTGCCAGCAGCCTGAGACTCAATGAGCAGTTCTTC. Protein: CASSLRLNEQFF.

The V call is TRBV3-1 (or the pseudogene TRBV3-2), the J call TRBJ2-3; TRBD1 is a possible D gene (5 bases). Trimming removed 1 base from V and 5 bases from J, with 10 bases in between. Germline CDR1 LGHDT, CDR2 YNNKEL (reference sequence). The CDR3 runs 14 residues. In DNA, the CDR3 is TGTGCCAGCAGCCAAGGACAGCCAGGAGATACGCAGTATTTT. It specifies CASSQGQPGDTQYF.

The V call is TRBV27, the J call TRBJ2-1; weak D call: TRBD1 (6 bases). The V end was cut by 5 bases, the J end by 6 bases, with 8 bases between. CDR1 MNHEY and CDR2 SMNVEV come from the germline V gene (reference sequence). The CDR3 loop spans 12 amino acids. The CDR3 here is CASSVTGNEQFF. Here the CDR3 DNA reads TGTGCCAGCAGTGTGACAGGCAATGAGCAGTTCTTC.

This sequence joins TRBV5-1 and TRBJ2-5, with 7 bases identical to TRBD2. The V gene's germline CDR1 is SGHRS and CDR2 YFSETQ. CDR3 size: 15 residues. The trim removed 0 bases at V and 3 bases at J, leaving 5 bases unmatched. The CDR3 nucleotides are TGCGCCAGCAGCTTGGTAAACCTAGCGGAAGAGACCCAGTACTTC. Translated, it gives CASSLVNLAEETQYF. The variable domain in full, completed from reference TRBV5-1 and TRBJ2-5, reads KAGVTQTPRYLIKTRGQQVTLSCSPISGHRSVSWYQQTPGQGLQFLFEYFSETQRNKGNFPGRFSGRQFSNSRSEMNVSTLELGDSALYLCASSLVNLAEETQYFGPGTRLLVL.

The rearrangement joins TRBV3-1 (or the pseudogene TRBV3-2) to TRBJ2-7; TRBD1 agrees at 7 bases. CDR1 is LGHDT, CDR2 YNNKEL, per germline (reference sequence). V was pared by 2 bases and J by 6 bases, with 7 bases of the junction left unmatched. This CDR3 is built from 14 residues. CDR3 bases: TGTGCCAGCAGCCAAAGACGACAGGGTAGCGAGCAGTACTTC. It translates to CASSQRRQGSEQYF.

The chain is built from TRBV7-6 and TRBJ1-1; D not certain. Per germline, CDR1 SGHVS and CDR2 FNYEAQ. This CDR3 spans 13 amino acids. Trimming took off 8 bases at V and 1 base at J, with 11 bases between the two ends. CDR3 nucleotide sequence: TGTGCCAGCGGTCTCGGGAGGAACACTGAAGCTTTCTTT. This codes for CASGLGRNTEAFF.

The CDR3 spells CASMGQGYTEAFF. In DNA, the CDR3 is TGTGCCAGTATGGGACAGGGGTACACTGAAGCTTTCTTT. V gene TRBV6-5 combines with J gene TRBJ1-1; 10 bases align to TRBD1. The CDR3 has 13 amino acids. The germline V gene encodes CDR1 MNHEY and CDR2 SVGAGI. Trimming removed 9 bases from V and 3 bases from J; junction bases left unmatched: 4.

By sample share, this clone is medium-sized (0.01 to 0.1%). The CDR3 region is CATSRDSNTGVGNQPQHF. CDR3 DNA sequence: TGTGCCACCAGCAGAGATTCCAATACAGGGGTAGGAAATCAGCCCCAGCATTTT. The V gene is TRBV15, the J gene TRBJ1-5; 7 bases fit TRBD1. Looked up from germline, CDR1 is LNHNV and CDR2 is YYDKDF (reference sequence). Trimming at V came to 0 bases and at J to 4 bases, leaving 12 bases not matched to a gene. The CDR3 extends over 18 amino acids.

This rearrangement joins TRBV5-4 to TRBJ1-2, with TRBD1 matching over 8 bases. After removal of 1 base from V and 1 base from J, the junction contained 6 bases not matched to a gene. This CDR3 is built from 16 residues. In germline, CDR1 is SGHNT, CDR2 YYREEE (reference sequence). The CDR3, as DNA: TGTGCCAGCAGCTTGACAGGGGGTGACGGTAACTATGGCTACACCTTC. Translation gives CASSLTGGDGNYGYTF.

The rearrangement links TRBV2 to TRBJ1-4, with D uncertain. The germline V and J ends were trimmed by 5 bases and 8 bases, with 6 bases remaining between them. The CDR3 length is 11 residues. The germline gives CDR1 SNHLY, CDR2 FYNNEI. The CDR3 reads CASSQQEKLFF. The CDR3 region has the DNA TGTGCCAGCAGTCAACAGGAAAAACTGTTTTTT.

The chain couples TRBV19 to TRBJ1-2; 8 positions match TRBD1. Germline CDR1 LNHDA, CDR2 SQIVND (reference sequence). The CDR3 length is 15 residues. V dropped 2 bases and J dropped 8; count of bases not matched to a gene: 10. Written as DNA, the CDR3 is TGTGCCAGTAGTATATCAGGGGGCGACTTCTCAGGCTACACCTTC. This translates into CASSISGGDFSGYTF.

This clone was detected only a few times. The rearrangement uses TRBV2 and TRBJ1-4; D is ambiguous. Germline-derived CDR1 and CDR2 are SNHLY and FYNNEI. CDR3 size: 14 residues. The V end lost 8 bases, the J end lost 2 bases, and 12 bases lay between the germline ends. The CDR3 DNA reads TGTGCCAGCCGTGTGCGAGTGACTAATGAAAAACTGTTTTTT. This codes for CASRVRVTNEKLFF.